A single sample gave rise to the 8 T cell receptor beta chains below, sequenced in a study of blood T cell repertoires in COVID-19. Only in-frame clones appear in the TCRdb table, and some are missing; sequencing was by immunoSEQ multiplex PCR. The data hold about 110,000 clones, with around 80% observed a single time. The source material was peripheral blood. All receptors derive from a woman older than 75 with active or convalescent COVID-19.

The chain links TRBV28 to TRBJ1-1, with D hard to call. The CDR3 consists of 13 residues. The V end was cut by 6 bases, the J end by 0 bases, with 8 bases between. Looked up from germline, CDR1 is MDHEN and CDR2 is SYDVKM. In DNA, the CDR3 is TGTGCCAGCAGACTCAATATGAACACTGAAGCTTTCTTT. Its protein product is CASRLNMNTEAFF.

The rearrangement links TRBV28 to TRBJ2-1, with 8 bases that match TRBD2. Germline trimming cut 3 bases from V and 7 bases from J; bases unmatched to any gene: 11. The CDR3 has 16 residues. In germline, CDR1 is MDHEN, CDR2 SYDVKM. The CDR3 nucleotides read TGTGCCAGCAGTTTGGTAGGGCTAGCGGGTAAGAATGAGCAGTTCTTC. Encoded protein: CASSLVGLAGKNEQFF.

The V call is TRBV6-5, the J call TRBJ2-5; no definite D call. The CDR3 sequence is 13 residues long. Germline V CDR1 and CDR2: MNHEY, SVGAGI. The V and J ends lost 7 bases and 6 bases respectively, with 15 bases between them. CDR3 DNA: TGTGCCAGCATCCGACGAGGCGAAAAGACCCAGTACTTC. This codes for CASIRRGEKTQYF.

The chain recombines TRBV7-9 with TRBJ1-2; TRBD1 matches 8 bases. The CDR3 has 19 residues. CDR1 and CDR2 (germline): SEHNR, FQNEAQ (reference sequence). Unmatched junction bases numbered 19, after V lost 5 bases and J lost 2 bases. The CDR3 DNA follows: TGTGCCAGCAGCCCACTACGATGGGGGGGGACAGGCCAAAACTATGGCTACACCTTC. As protein: CASSPLRWGGTGQNYGYTF.

This sequence joins TRBV6-5 and TRBJ2-7, with 9 nucleotides matching TRBD2. Germline values: CDR1 MNHEY, CDR2 SVGAGI. Trimming cost V 9 bases and J 2 bases; bases outside gene matches: 8. This CDR3 has 14 residues. The DNA for the CDR3 is TGTGCCAGTAAAACTAGCGGGTCCGCCTACGAGCAGTACTTC. Translating it yields CASKTSGSAYEQYF.

The chain joins TRBV7-3 to TRBJ1-5; D gene uncertain. Trimming shortened V by 3 bases and J by 0 bases, and 9 bases separated the two germline ends. This CDR3 is built from 15 residues. From germline, CDR1 is SGHTA and CDR2 FQGTGA. The CDR3 DNA reads TGTGCCAGCAGCTTTCCTTACTATAGCAATCAGCCCCAGCATTTT. Translation: CASSFPYYSNQPQHF. Full variable domain (outside the CDR3, taken from reference TRBV7-3 and TRBJ1-5): GAGVSQTPSNKVTEKGKYVELRCDPISGHTALYWYRQSLGQGPEFLIYFQGTGAADDSGLPNDRFFAVRPEGSVSTLKIQRTERGDSAVYLCASSFPYYSNQPQHFGDGTRLSIL.

The rearrangement joins TRBV3-1 (or the pseudogene TRBV3-2) to TRBJ1-2, with 8 bases fitting TRBD1. With V trimmed by 1 base and J by 7 bases, 2 bases remained unmatched. This CDR3 is built from 13 residues. Germline loops: CDR1 LGHDT, CDR2 YNNKEL (reference sequence). The CDR3 sequence is CASSQGQGFGYTF. The CDR3, as DNA: TGTGCCAGCAGCCAAGGACAGGGGTTTGGCTACACCTTC.

The chain recombines TRBV9 with TRBJ2-1, with D tentatively TRBD1 (5 bases). Between the trimmed V and J ends, which lost 4 bases and 8 bases, there was a span of 16 bases. Germline loops: CDR1 SGDLS, CDR2 YYNGEE. The length of the CDR3 is 14 residues. The CDR3 region has the DNA TGTGCCAGCAGCCCACAGCCTCAGGGTGATGAGCAGTTCTTC. It specifies CASSPQPQGDEQFF.